The next 26 T cell receptor beta chains were all read from a single sample in a study of blood T cell repertoires in COVID-19. The table came from immunoSEQ multiplex PCR; TCRdb's copy has only in-frame clones and leaves some out. Here the sample spans approximately 480,000 clones, roughly 87% being singletons. Sequencing was carried out using PBMCs or T cells enriched from blood (not recorded which). These receptors all stem from a woman younger than 30 who had recovered from COVID-19.

The V call is TRBV19, the J call TRBJ1-2, with 7 bases aligning to TRBD1. Losses at the gene ends were 3 bases for V and 1 base for J; bases not matched to a gene: 8. CDR3 size: 16 residues. Germline CDR1 and CDR2: LNHDA and SQIVND (reference sequence). The CDR3 DNA follows: TGTGCCAGTAGTATTGATCACAGGGGACTTAACTATGGCTACACCTTC. This codes for CASSIDHRGLNYGYTF.

A few counts support this clone. Other DNA sequences in the same sample also yield this CDR3. The rearrangement joins TRBV7-8 to TRBJ1-2; 8 nucleotides agree with TRBD1. J lost 4 bases, V lost 1 base, and 2 bases had no gene match. This CDR3 comprises 14 residues. Germline CDR1 is SGHVS and CDR2 is FQNEAQ. As DNA, the CDR3 is TGTGCCAGCAGCTTAGGTCAGGGGGCCTATGGCTACACCTTC. Amino acids: CASSLGQGAYGYTF.

This chain connects TRBV14 to TRBJ1-2, with TRBD1 identical over 9 bases. Germline trimming cut 7 bases from V and 8 bases from J; bases unmatched to any gene: 14. Germline V gene sequence: CDR1 SGHDN, CDR2 FVKESK. This CDR3 is built from 15 residues. This CDR3 reads CASTPTGTGFDGYTF. The CDR3, as DNA: TGTGCCAGCACCCCAACCGGGACAGGGTTCGACGGCTACACCTTC. Together with reference TRBV14 and TRBJ1-2, the CDR3 gives the full variable domain: EAGVTQFPSHSVIEKGQTVTLRCDPISGHDNLYWYRRVMGKEIKFLLHFVKESKQDESGMPNNRFLAERTGGTYSTLKVQPAELEDSGVYFCASTPTGTGFDGYTFGSGTRLTVV.

V is TRBV5-1 and J is TRBJ2-3, with D possibly matching TRBD2 (5 bases). The V gene's germline CDR1 is SGHRS and CDR2 YFSETQ. V was pared by 1 base and J by 6 bases, with 15 bases between. The CDR3 has 15 residues. The CDR3 DNA follows: TGCGCCAGCAGCTTGAGCGGAGGACGATCGGATACGCAGTATTTT. Protein: CASSLSGGRSDTQYF.

The rearrangement links TRBV6-4 to TRBJ2-7; TRBD1 aligns across 9 bases. The CDR3 is made up of 14 amino acids. The germline V gene has CDR1 MRHNA and CDR2 SNTAGT. V shed 5 bases and J 5 bases; nucleotides not matched to a gene: 7. The CDR3 DNA follows: TGTGCCAGCAGTCCACAGGGGGCTGGCAACGAGCAGTACTTC. Its protein is CASSPQGAGNEQYF.

The chain couples TRBV18 to TRBJ1-1; no clear D. Trimming removed 3 bases from V and 2 bases from J, with 4 bases in between. Germline CDR1 is KGHSH and CDR2 is LQKENI. The CDR3 totals 12 residues. CDR3 amino acids: CASSPINTEAFF. DNA for the CDR3: TGTGCCAGCTCACCCATCAACACTGAAGCTTTCTTT.

CDR3 coding DNA: TGTGCCAGCTCGTCGGGACTGACCTCCTACGAGCAGTACTTC. Its protein is CASSSGLTSYEQYF. V is TRBV6-5 and J is TRBJ2-7; weak D call: TRBD2 (6 bases). The germline V and J ends were trimmed by 8 bases and 0 bases, with 14 bases remaining between them. The CDR3 extends over 14 amino acids. Germline-derived CDR1 and CDR2 are MNHEY and SVGAGI.

The J gene is TRBJ2-7, the V gene TRBV12-5; D unresolved. V gave up 4 bases and J gave up 0 bases, with 7 bases separating them. This CDR3 is 13 amino acids long. In germline, CDR1 is LGHNT, CDR2 FRNRAP. The CDR3 here is CASGWSGSYEQYF. CDR3 DNA: TGTGCTAGTGGTTGGAGTGGCTCCTACGAGCAGTACTTC.

V and J are TRBV28 and TRBJ1-1; D might be TRBD1 (5 bases). The CDR3 extends over 12 amino acids. Per the germline V gene, CDR1 is MDHEN and CDR2 is SYDVKM. The ends were cut back, 1 base at V and 9 bases at J, with 9 bases in the middle. The CDR3 DNA follows: TGTGCCAGCAGTTTATTGGCAGGGCAAGCTTTCTTT. It yields the protein CASSLLAGQAFF. Together with reference TRBV28 and TRBJ1-1, the CDR3 gives the full variable domain: DVKVTQSSRYLVKRTGEKVFLECVQDMDHENMFWYRQDPGLGLRLIYFSYDVKMKEKGDIPEGYSVSREKKERFSLILESASTNQTSMYLCASSLLAGQAFFGQGTRLTVV.

The CDR3 DNA sequence: TGTGCCAGCAGCTTACCAGCAGGGGGGAGCTATGGCTACACCTTC. This encodes CASSLPAGGSYGYTF. V is TRBV5-6 and J is TRBJ1-2; 7 bases are a match to TRBD1. Unmatched junction bases numbered 8, after V lost 2 bases and J lost 4 bases. The germline V gene has CDR1 SGHDT and CDR2 YYEEEE. The CDR3 spans 15 residues.

This rearrangement joins TRBV5-1 to TRBJ1-6; TRBD1 matches at 10 bases. Trimming at V came to 7 bases and at J to 10 bases, leaving 14 bases not matched to a gene. The CDR3 is made up of 16 amino acids. Germline V gives CDR1 SGHRS, CDR2 YFSETQ. CDR3: CASRSPGTGERSPLHF. Here the CDR3 DNA reads TGCGCCAGCCGCTCCCCCGGGACAGGGGAGAGGTCACCCCTCCACTTT.

Only one count was recorded for this clone. The chain uses TRBV7-3 and TRBJ2-1, with TRBD2 identical over 11 bases. The V gene's germline CDR1 is SGHTA and CDR2 FQGTGA. V lost 5 bases to trimming and J lost 4 bases; unmatched junction nucleotides: 7. The CDR3 length is 16 residues. Written as DNA, the CDR3 is TGTGCCAGCAGCCCGTATAGCGGGGGGGTATACAATGAGCAGTTCTTC. The encoded protein is CASSPYSGGVYNEQFF.

The V call is TRBV7-2, the J call TRBJ2-3, with D unresolved. The CDR3 loop spans 13 amino acids. CDR1 SGHTA and CDR2 FQGNSA come from the germline V gene. V was cut by 5 bases and J by 2 bases, with 8 bases left in between. The CDR3, as DNA: TGTGCCAGCAGCACCCAGGTCACAGATACGCAGTATTTT. It encodes CASSTQVTDTQYF.

V is TRBV9 and J is TRBJ2-3; TRBD2 might be the D (6 bases). The CDR3 covers 17 residues. Germline-derived CDR1 and CDR2 are SGDLS and YYNGEE. V lost 7 bases to trimming and J lost 0 bases, with 21 bases between them. CDR3 sequence (DNA): TGTGCCAGCCCACGTGGACCCTCGGGGGAGAGCACAGATACGCAGTATTTT. The encoded protein is CASPRGPSGESTDTQYF.

V and J are TRBV28 and TRBJ2-2; possibly TRBD2 for D (5 bases). Germline lookup yields CDR1 MDHEN and CDR2 SYDVKM. The length of the CDR3 is 14 residues. Trimming stripped 5 bases from V and 7 bases from J, with 14 bases between. DNA of the CDR3: TGTGCCAGCAGTCCCCCTCCCGGGGACGGGGAGCTGTTTTTT. Its translation: CASSPPPGDGELFF.

The chain links TRBV5-1 to TRBJ2-2; 12 nucleotides line up with TRBD1. The junction had 3 bases not matched to a gene; V was cut back by 0 bases and J by 3 bases. The V gene's germline CDR1 is SGHRS and CDR2 YFSETQ. The CDR3 has 17 amino acids. As DNA, the CDR3 is TGCGCCAGCAGCTTGGTCCGGGACAGGGGGCACACCGGGGAGCTGTTTTTT. This sequence encodes CASSLVRDRGHTGELFF. Full variable domain (outside the CDR3, taken from reference TRBV5-1 and TRBJ2-2): KAGVTQTPRYLIKTRGQQVTLSCSPISGHRSVSWYQQTPGQGLQFLFEYFSETQRNKGNFPGRFSGRQFSNSRSEMNVSTLELGDSALYLCASSLVRDRGHTGELFFGEGSRLTVL.

The genes are TRBV12-3 or TRBV12-4 and TRBJ2-1; a weak D match, TRBD1 (6 bases). This CDR3 spans 13 amino acids. V was clipped by 1 base and J by 9 bases, with 10 bases between them. The CDR3 coding sequence is TGTGCCAGCAGTTTAGGGGGGCGCAGTGAGCAGTTCTTC. The encoded protein is CASSLGGRSEQFF.

This sequence joins TRBV18 and TRBJ1-2; TRBD1 agrees at 7 bases. The CDR3 length is 16 residues. Germline lookup yields CDR1 KGHSH and CDR2 LQKENI. V dropped 6 bases and J dropped 5; count of bases not matched to a gene: 15. CDR3: CASSPGQALNIYGYTF. In DNA, the CDR3 is TGTGCCAGCTCGCCTGGACAGGCCCTTAACATTTATGGCTACACCTTC.

The rearrangement uses TRBV9 and TRBJ2-7; D is possibly TRBD1 (7 bases). V was pared by 0 bases and J by 2 bases, with 15 bases between. The CDR3 loop spans 16 amino acids. CDR1 is SGDLS and CDR2 is YYNGEE in the germline V gene. CDR3 sequence: CASSVARTGEAYEQYF. The DNA of the CDR3 is TGTGCCAGCAGCGTAGCTCGAACAGGGGAGGCCTACGAGCAGTACTTC.

The rearrangement joins TRBV30 to TRBJ1-2; D remains unclear. The CDR3 consists of 11 residues. Between the trimmed V and J ends, which lost 5 bases and 6 bases, there was a span of 10 bases. CDR1 and CDR2 (germline): GTSNPN, SVGIG (reference sequence). In DNA, the CDR3 is TGTGCCTGGGGGCCAGCGGATGGCTACACCTTC. The encoded protein is CAWGPADGYTF.

J is TRBJ1-3 and V is TRBV12-3 or TRBV12-4; no definite D call. The CDR3 is 13 amino acids. V was cut by 8 bases and J by 4 bases, with 12 bases left in between. The CDR3 sequence: CASRRGSGNTIYF. As DNA, the CDR3 is TGTGCCAGCCGTAGAGGGTCCGGAAACACCATATATTTT.

The CDR3 DNA reads TGTGCCAGCAGATCGGTGACAGAACAGTTCTTC. It specifies CASRSVTEQFF. This sequence joins TRBV6-5 and TRBJ2-1; D possibly corresponds to TRBD1 (5 bases). CDR3 length: 11 residues. Germline-derived CDR1 and CDR2 are MNHEY and SVGAGI. V lost 6 bases and J lost 13, with 13 bases in between.

The rearrangement joins TRBV7-8 to TRBJ2-3, with 12 bases aligning to TRBD2. The CDR3 length is 16 residues. Germline V CDR1 and CDR2: SGHVS, FQNEAQ. V dropped 0 bases and J dropped 7; count of bases not matched to a gene: 5. The CDR3 region is CASSLAPSGGANTQYF. CDR3 sequence (DNA): TGTGCCAGCAGCTTAGCCCCTAGCGGGGGGGCGAATACGCAGTATTTT.

This chain connects TRBV30 to TRBJ1-2, with D perhaps TRBD1 (6 bases). The germline V gene encodes CDR1 GTSNPN and CDR2 SVGIG (reference sequence). The CDR3 runs to 11 residues. The DNA for the CDR3 is TGTAGCGGTACCCAGGGGTATGGCTACACCTTC. Translated: CSGTQGYGYTF.

V usage is TRBV5-5 and J usage is TRBJ2-5; 10 bases are shared with TRBD1. This CDR3 has 14 residues. J was trimmed by 5 bases and V by 5 bases; bases with no gene match: 6. Germline-derived CDR1 and CDR2 are SGHKS and YYEKEE (reference sequence). This chain's CDR3 is CASRTGQGGETQYF. CDR3 DNA sequence: TGTGCCAGCAGAACAGGACAGGGGGGCGAGACCCAGTACTTC.

This clone occurred once. This rearrangement joins TRBV28 to TRBJ2-7; possible D gene TRBD2, 6 bases. The CDR3 has 13 amino acids. CDR1 and CDR2 from the germline V gene are MDHEN and SYDVKM. V shed 5 bases and J shed 4 bases, with 12 bases lying between them. Here the CDR3 reads CASSRRGAYEQYF. In DNA form, the CDR3 reads TGTGCCAGCAGTAGGAGGGGTGCGTACGAGCAGTACTTC.